Sequencing of this TCR beta chain was carried out in a study of identical twins. This clonotype was detected only a few times. The CDR3 contains 14 residues. Per germline, CDR1 SGHVS and CDR2 FNYEAQ. V lost 5 bases and J 4 bases, leaving 13 bases between the germline ends. TCRdb re-called the 5' RACE reads with MiXCR, one entry per CDR3 protein. Of about 720,000 distinct CDR3 sequences listed, 15% to 20% are singletons. This sample also belongs to another study, concerning T cells expressing NK-cell markers.

The sample was PBMCs. This receptor was identified in a woman aged 18 to 35 in good health. The V call is TRBV7-6, the J call TRBJ2-3; a weak D match, TRBD2 (6 bases). CDR3 sequence reads: CASSPGVGSDTQYF. The CDR3 nucleotides read TGTGCCAGCAGCCCGGGGGTGGGGTCAGATACGCAGTATTTT.